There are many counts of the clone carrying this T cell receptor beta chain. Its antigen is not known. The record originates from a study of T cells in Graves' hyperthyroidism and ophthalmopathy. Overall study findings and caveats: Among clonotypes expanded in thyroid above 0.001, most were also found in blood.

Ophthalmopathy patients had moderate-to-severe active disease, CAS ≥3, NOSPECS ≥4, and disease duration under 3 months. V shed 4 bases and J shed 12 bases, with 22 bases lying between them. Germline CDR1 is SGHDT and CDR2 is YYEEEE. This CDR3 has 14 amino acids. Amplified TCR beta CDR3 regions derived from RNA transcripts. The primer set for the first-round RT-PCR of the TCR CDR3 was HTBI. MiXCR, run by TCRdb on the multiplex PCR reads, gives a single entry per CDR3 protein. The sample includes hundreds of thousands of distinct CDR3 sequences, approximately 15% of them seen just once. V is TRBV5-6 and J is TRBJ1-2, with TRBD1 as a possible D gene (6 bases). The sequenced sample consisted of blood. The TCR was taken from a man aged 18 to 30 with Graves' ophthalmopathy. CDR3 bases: TGTGCCAGCAGCACAACCGGGACACGTGAGGCGGACACCTTC. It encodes CASSTTGTREADTF.